This TCR beta chain is from a study of CD8 T cells in ankylosing spondylitis. Study-level points and caveats: Previously reported in reactive arthritis synovial fluid and blood were some of the motif variants. What seemed typical of ankylosing spondylitis blood was a TCR beta motif built from 7 or 8 highly homologous variants.

Per the germline V gene, CDR1 is SGDLS and CDR2 is YYNGEE. The CDR3 runs 15 residues. The V gene lost 0 bases and the J gene lost 10 bases, with 14 bases spanning the gap. In regard to this clonotype: Its antigen is unidentified.

TCRdb re-derived calls from the 5' RACE reads in MiXCR, one entry per CDR3 protein. The sample lists some 840,000 distinct CDR3 sequences, over 9.5% occurring once. The rearrangement uses TRBV9 and TRBJ1-6; perhaps TRBD1 as D (6 bases). Specimen: blood, either unsorted or a sorted T cell fraction (not recorded which). The source is a male donor with ankylosing spondylitis. The CDR3 DNA sequence: TGTGCCAGCAGCGTAGGCCCCGGGGGCGCATCACCCCTCCACTTT. Protein: CASSVGPGGASPLHF.